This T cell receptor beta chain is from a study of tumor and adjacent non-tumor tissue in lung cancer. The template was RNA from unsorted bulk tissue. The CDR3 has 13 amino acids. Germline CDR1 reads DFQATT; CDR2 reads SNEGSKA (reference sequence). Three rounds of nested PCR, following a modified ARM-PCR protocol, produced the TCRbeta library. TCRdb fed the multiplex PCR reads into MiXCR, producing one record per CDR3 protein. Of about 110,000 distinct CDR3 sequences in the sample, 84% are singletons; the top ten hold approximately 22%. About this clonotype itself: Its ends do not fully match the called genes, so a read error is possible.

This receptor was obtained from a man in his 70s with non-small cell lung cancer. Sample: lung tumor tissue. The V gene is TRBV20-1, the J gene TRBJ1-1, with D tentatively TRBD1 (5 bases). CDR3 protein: CSARQTANNEAFF. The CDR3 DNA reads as TGCAGTGCTAGGCAGACAGCGAACAATGAAGCTTTCTTT.